Below are 14 T cell receptor beta chains sequenced from a single sample in a study of low-dose radiotherapy and immunotherapy resistance in tumors. The time point denotes: before trial treatment. Primers used for first-strand cDNA, a TRAV- and TRBV-specific set, covered both alpha and beta chains. The authors ran approximately 20 PCR cycles to amplify TCRs with a constant-region primer and V-primer adapter. Each CDR3 protein is one row after TCRdb ran MiXCR on the reads. The table includes more than 85,000 distinct CDR3 sequences, more than 7.5% detected once. Sample: PBMCs, taken before treatment. The receptors originated from a male donor with prostate cancer.

This clonotype was observed at least ten times. J is TRBJ2-7 and V is TRBV28, with 10 bases matching TRBD2. CDR1 and CDR2 (germline): MDHEN, SYDVKM. V was clipped by 3 bases and J by 6 bases; unmatched bases: 14. This CDR3 region has 17 residues. The CDR3 DNA reads as TGTGCCAGCAGTTTCCCCAATTTCAGCGGGAGGGCCGCCGAGCAGTACTTC. Protein: CASSFPNFSGRAAEQYF.

This clonotype was seen ten or more times. This sequence joins TRBV4-1 and TRBJ2-4; the D gene is possibly TRBD2 (6 bases). This CDR3 spans 16 amino acids. Trimming shortened V by 1 base and J by 2 bases, and 12 bases separated the two germline ends. Germline CDR1 and CDR2: MGHRA and YSYEKL. The CDR3 spells CASSQVGGGTKNIQYF. CDR3 in DNA: TGCGCCAGCAGCCAAGTCGGTGGCGGGACCAAAAACATTCAGTACTTC.

This clonotype was recorded a few times. The V gene is TRBV25-1, the J gene TRBJ1-4; D possibly corresponds to TRBD1 (6 bases). In germline, CDR1 is MGHDK, CDR2 SYGVNS. The CDR3 is 15 residues long. The V end was cut by 6 bases, the J end by 8 bases, with 19 bases between. The CDR3 sequence: CASSASGGLEEKLFF. The CDR3 DNA reads as TGTGCCAGCAGCGCTAGTGGGGGCCTTGAGGAAAAACTGTTTTTT.

This clonotype showed up many times. The chain couples TRBV7-9 to TRBJ2-1, with D possibly being TRBD2 (6 bases). CDR1 is SEHNR and CDR2 is FQNEAQ in the germline V gene (reference sequence). The CDR3 loop spans 13 amino acids. Trimming shortened V by 0 bases and J by 11 bases, and 11 bases separated the two germline ends. CDR3 DNA: TGTGCCAGCAGCTTAGCTGAGGGGAGGAAGCAGTTCTTC. Protein product: CASSLAEGRKQFF. The whole variable domain, filled in from reference TRBV7-9 and TRBJ2-1, reads DTGVSQNPRHKITKRGQNVTFRCDPISEHNRLYWYRQTLGQGPEFLTYFQNEAQLEKSRLLSDRFSAERPKGSFSTLEIQRTEQGDSAMYLCASSLAEGRKQFFGPGTRLTVL.

This clonotype was counted many times. The chain carries TRBV5-1 and TRBJ2-7, with D possibly being TRBD2 (5 bases). V lost 0 bases and J lost 2, with 15 bases in between. Looked up from germline, CDR1 is SGHRS and CDR2 is YFSETQ. CDR3 length: 16 amino acids. CDR3 in DNA: TGCGCCAGCAGCTTGGACTCGGGAAGGATCCCCTACGAGCAGTACTTC. It specifies CASSLDSGRIPYEQYF.

Ten or more counts support this clonotype. One junction end does not reproduce the germline sequence, and a read error may be involved. The chain couples TRBV29-1 to TRBJ2-7, with D possibly being TRBD2 (6 bases). CDR1 is SQVTM, CDR2 ANQGSEA, per germline. This CDR3 has 11 amino acids. The CDR3 DNA follows: TGCAGCGTTGAAGATAGCGGACACCGGCACTTC. This gives the protein CSVEDSGHRHF.

This clonotype was picked up many times. The J gene is TRBJ2-7, the V gene TRBV28; D uncertain. This CDR3 contains 12 residues. The germline V gene has CDR1 MDHEN and CDR2 SYDVKM. The ends were cut back, 5 bases at V and 4 bases at J, with 9 bases in the middle. CDR3 residues: CASSLPRYEQYF. CDR3 DNA sequence: TGTGCCAGCAGTCTGCCCCGATACGAGCAGTACTTC.

This clonotype was observed at least ten times. The chain joins TRBV7-3 to TRBJ2-3; D not certain. Germline-derived CDR1 and CDR2 are SGHTA and FQGTGA. V was pared by 5 bases and J by 4 bases, with 10 bases between. The CDR3 has 13 residues. The CDR3 loop reads CASSPPNSDTQYF. Written as DNA, the CDR3 is TGTGCCAGCAGCCCACCCAATTCAGATACGCAGTATTTT.

Points on this clonotype: The likely explanation is a read error, given a far larger clone one base away. The rearrangement uses TRBV7-9 and TRBJ2-3; D is possibly TRBD1 or TRBD2 (5 bases each). In germline, CDR1 is SEHNR, CDR2 FQNEAQ (reference sequence). The CDR3 length is 13 residues. Trimming took off 5 bases at V and 14 bases at J, with 20 bases between the two ends. The CDR3 nucleotides are TGTGCCAGCAGCCCATCAGGGACCGGGGAGCTGTATTTT. It yields the protein CASSPSGTGELYF.

This clonotype has at least ten counts. The chain combines TRBV6-6 with TRBJ2-2, with TRBD1 as a possible D gene (5 bases). The V end was cut by 2 bases, the J end by 0 bases, with 16 bases between. The CDR3 is 18 residues long. Germline CDR1 reads MNHNY; CDR2 reads SVGAGI (reference sequence). For the CDR3, the DNA is TGTGCCAGCAGTTACCTCACTGGGGCCGTCGCGAACACCGGGGAGCTGTTTTTT. It is translated as CASSYLTGAVANTGELFF.

Many counts were recorded for this clonotype. The J gene is TRBJ1-5, the V gene TRBV12-3 or TRBV12-4; 9 nucleotides line up with TRBD1. The CDR3 length is 15 residues. V lost 6 bases to trimming and J lost 0 bases; unmatched junction nucleotides: 3. The CDR3 DNA is TGTGCCAGCAGCGGACAGGGGAGTAGCAATCAGCCCCAGCATTTT. Amino acid sequence: CASSGQGSSNQPQHF.

The V gene is TRBV27, the J gene TRBJ2-3; 9 bases align to TRBD2. The CDR3 runs 16 residues. Germline V gene sequence: CDR1 MNHEY, CDR2 SMNVEV (reference sequence). The trim removed 5 bases at V and 0 bases at J, leaving 6 bases unmatched. The CDR3 sequence: CASSTRLAVSTDTQYF. The DNA of the CDR3 is TGTGCCAGCAGTACCCGACTAGCGGTTAGCACAGATACGCAGTATTTT.

This clonotype was seen repeatedly, ten times or more. CDR3 protein: CASSEITGRDSPLHF. For the CDR3, the DNA is TGTGCCAGCAGTGAAATTACAGGGCGGGATTCACCCCTCCACTTT. The chain is built from TRBV6-1 and TRBJ1-6; D perhaps matches TRBD1 (6 bases). The CDR3 loop spans 15 amino acids. V dropped 2 bases and J dropped 8 bases, with 13 bases sitting between them. Germline-derived CDR1 and CDR2 are MNHNS and SASEGT.

Comment on this clonotype: This likely came from a read error, as a far larger clone is one base away. The CDR3 bases are TGTGCCAGCAGTGAGTCTGGGGCCAACGTCCTGACTTTC. It is translated as CASSESGANVLTF. This chain links TRBV28 with TRBJ2-6; no firm D call. V shed 5 bases and J shed 1 base, with 3 bases lying between them. Germline lookup yields CDR1 MDHEN and CDR2 SYDVKM. The CDR3 totals 13 residues.